A single sample is the source of the 24 T cell receptor beta chains below, sequenced in a study of T cells in Graves' hyperthyroidism and ophthalmopathy. TCR beta CDR3 region amplification was performed from RNA transcripts. HTBI primers were employed in a first-round RT-PCR of the TCR CDR3. MiXCR, applied by TCRdb to the multiplex PCR reads, yields one record per CDR3 protein. This sample carries more than 450,000 distinct CDR3 sequences, approximately 15% of them seen once, and the ten largest clones take more than 11%. Sequenced input: blood. The receptors come from a woman between 40 and 50 years old with Graves' hyperthyroidism.

Ten or more counts support this clonotype. The chain combines TRBV2 with TRBJ1-2, with a tentative D call TRBD1 (6 bases). Trimming shortened V by 0 bases and J by 8 bases, and 13 bases separated the two germline ends. CDR3 length: 14 residues. Germline CDR1 reads SNHLY; CDR2 reads FYNNEI. In DNA, the CDR3 is TGTGCCAGCAGTGAAGCGAAGGGGGTCGGCGGCTACACCTTC. Protein product: CASSEAKGVGGYTF.

On this clonotype itself: A read error may explain this, as a much larger clone is one base away. The J gene is TRBJ2-1, the V gene TRBV2, with 13 positions matching TRBD2. The V and J ends lost 5 bases and 8 bases, in that order; junction bases with no gene match: 3. The V gene's germline CDR1 is SNHLY and CDR2 FYNNEI. CDR3 length: 14 residues. The CDR3 loop is CASSTSGGVDEQFF. The CDR3 DNA is TGTGCCAGCAGTACTAGCGGGGGGGTCGATGAGCAGTTCTTC.

This clonotype was seen ten or more times. For the CDR3, the DNA is TGTGCCAGCAGCTTGGCCGGGGGGACTTACACCGGGGAGCTGTTTTTT. The encoded protein is CASSLAGGTYTGELFF. The chain is built from TRBV7-3 and TRBJ2-2; TRBD2 aligns across 7 bases. The CDR3 contains 16 residues. J lost 3 bases, V lost 3 bases, and 7 bases had no gene match. The germline gives CDR1 SGHTA, CDR2 FQGTGA.

This clonotype was found many times. The chain joins TRBV11-2 to TRBJ1-2, with 7 bases that match TRBD1. V shed 4 bases, J shed 4 bases, and the junction held 6 bases outside the gene matches. Germline assignment: CDR1 SGHAT and CDR2 FQNNGV. The CDR3 consists of 14 residues. As DNA, the CDR3 is TGTGCCAGCAGCTACCAGGGGGATTCCTATGGCTACACCTTC. This codes for CASSYQGDSYGYTF.

This clonotype was seen many times. The V and J genes are TRBV2 and TRBJ2-4; D not certain. Germline lookup yields CDR1 SNHLY and CDR2 FYNNEI. Deletions cut 4 bases from V and 0 bases from J, with 13 bases between. The CDR3 is 16 residues long. CDR3 amino acids: CASSAPRELAKNIQYF. DNA of the CDR3: TGTGCCAGCAGTGCCCCCCGAGAGCTAGCCAAAAACATTCAGTACTTC.

J is TRBJ2-3 and V is TRBV4-1; the match to TRBD2 covers 7 bases. Germline-derived CDR1 and CDR2 are MGHRA and YSYEKL. This CDR3 spans 17 amino acids. Trimming at V came to 0 bases and at J to 4 bases, leaving 10 bases not matched to a gene. The CDR3 DNA reads as TGCGCCAGCAGCCAAGATAAGACTAGCAGTAGCTCAGATACGCAGTATTTT. This sequence encodes CASSQDKTSSSSDTQYF.

The chain combines TRBV12-3 or TRBV12-4 with TRBJ2-2; 7 bases line up with TRBD1. The CDR3 totals 14 residues. Losses at the gene ends were 7 bases for V and 1 base for J; bases not matched to a gene: 3. This CDR3 reads CASTGQVNTGELFF. Here the CDR3 DNA reads TGTGCCAGCACTGGACAGGTGAACACCGGGGAGCTGTTTTTT.

There are many counts of this clonotype. The chain couples TRBV18 to TRBJ2-1, with D tentatively TRBD1 or TRBD2 (5 bases each). The germline gives CDR1 KGHSH, CDR2 LQKENI. V was shortened by 0 bases and J by 0 bases, with 9 bases between the two germline ends. The CDR3 is made up of 16 amino acids. The CDR3, as DNA: TGTGCCAGCTCACCACCGGGACGTAGCTCCTACAATGAGCAGTTCTTC. Its translation: CASSPPGRSSYNEQFF.

The rearrangement uses TRBV29-1 and TRBJ1-2; TRBD1 agrees at 8 bases. Trimming at V came to 2 bases and at J to 5 bases, leaving 4 bases not matched to a gene. The CDR3 is 13 residues long. Germline loops: CDR1 SQVTM, CDR2 ANQGSEA. CDR3 region: CSVETGQGYGYTF. CDR3 coding DNA: TGCAGCGTTGAAACCGGACAGGGTTATGGCTACACCTTC.

This clonotype was observed many times. The V gene is TRBV12-3 or TRBV12-4, the J gene TRBJ2-1; the match to TRBD1 covers 8 bases. The CDR3 length is 16 residues. Trimming at V came to 1 base and at J to 3 bases, leaving 5 bases not matched to a gene. CDR3 in DNA: TGTGCCAGCAGTTTAGGGACAGGGCTCCTCTACAATGAGCAGTTCTTC. It translates to CASSLGTGLLYNEQFF.

This clonotype was picked up a small number of times. The chain couples TRBV29-1 to TRBJ2-6; tentatively, D is TRBD1 (5 bases). Trimming pared 7 bases from V and 0 bases from J, leaving 13 bases between. Looked up from germline, CDR1 is SQVTM and CDR2 is ANQGSEA. This CDR3 contains 15 residues. The CDR3 loop is CSARESISGANVLTF. The CDR3 DNA reads as TGCAGCGCCAGGGAAAGCATCTCTGGGGCCAACGTCCTGACTTTC.

This chain joins TRBV11-3 and TRBJ2-5; possibly TRBD2 for D (5 bases). V dropped 5 bases and J dropped 5 bases, with 21 bases sitting between them. CDR1 SGHNT and CDR2 YENEEA come from the germline V gene. There are 16 residues in the CDR3. CDR3 amino acids: CASSPLPLISGETQYF. For the CDR3, the DNA is TGTGCCAGCAGCCCTCTCCCGCTTATTTCGGGGGAGACCCAGTACTTC.

This clonotype has a count of ten or more. V and J are TRBV5-1 and TRBJ1-1, with D tentatively TRBD1 (6 bases). CDR1 is SGHRS, CDR2 YFSETQ, per germline. CDR3 length: 16 residues. The ends were cut back, 1 base at V and 4 bases at J, with 17 bases in the middle. The CDR3 sequence: CASSLSGEARGTEAFF. The CDR3 DNA sequence: TGCGCCAGCAGCTTGTCAGGGGAAGCCCGGGGCACTGAAGCTTTCTTT.

The table lists this clonotype with a few counts. This could be a read error, since a much larger clone is one nucleotide away. The rearrangement joins TRBV7-3 to TRBJ2-3; D is possibly TRBD1 (6 bases). Trimming pared 2 bases from V and 4 bases from J, leaving 10 bases between. Germline lookup yields CDR1 SGHTA and CDR2 FQGTGA. This CDR3 is built from 14 residues. CDR3 region: CASSLSGVADTQYF. CDR3 in DNA: TGTGCCAGCAGCTTATCAGGGGTGGCAGATACGCAGTATTTT.

This chain links TRBV14 with TRBJ2-3; D not resolved. The CDR3 runs 15 residues. Deletions cut 2 bases from V and 0 bases from J, with 9 bases between. Germline assignment: CDR1 SGHDN and CDR2 FVKESK. The CDR3 is CASSQFWVSTDTQYF. CDR3 sequence (DNA): TGTGCCAGCAGCCAATTTTGGGTTAGCACAGATACGCAGTATTTT.

A word on this clonotype: This could be a read error, since a much larger clone is one nucleotide away. The chain combines TRBV20-1 with TRBJ2-3; D tentatively reads TRBD1 or TRBD2 (6 bases each). The germline V and J ends were trimmed by 5 bases and 2 bases, with 17 bases remaining between them. CDR3 length: 15 residues. Germline CDR1 reads DFQATT; CDR2 reads SNEGSKA (reference sequence). CDR3 in amino acids: CSAGTRGVYTDTQYF. CDR3 bases: TGCAGTGCTGGGACAAGGGGGGTCTACACAGATACGCAGTATTTT.

This clonotype came up many times. The genes are TRBV18 and TRBJ1-1; possible D gene TRBD1, 5 bases. The germline V gene encodes CDR1 KGHSH and CDR2 LQKENI. Trimming cost V 0 bases and J 0 bases, with 11 bases left between them. The CDR3 runs 16 residues. The DNA of the CDR3 is TGTGCCAGCTCACCACCGAGCGGGGGACTGAACACTGAAGCTTTCTTT. This gives the protein CASSPPSGGLNTEAFF.

This clonotype came up many times. This chain connects TRBV7-2 to TRBJ2-7; possibly TRBD2 for D (6 bases). The germline V and J ends were trimmed by 1 base and 7 bases, with 14 bases remaining between them. Per the germline V gene, CDR1 is SGHTA and CDR2 is FQGNSA. This CDR3 spans 14 amino acids. CDR3 residues: CASSLGGTPGEQYF. In DNA form, the CDR3 reads TGTGCCAGCAGCTTAGGCGGGACCCCCGGAGAGCAGTACTTC.

There are many counts of this clonotype. This chain uses TRBV28 with TRBJ1-2; D gene ambiguous. CDR1 and CDR2 from the germline V gene are MDHEN and SYDVKM. This CDR3 is built from 16 residues. V was shortened by 2 bases and J by 4 bases, with 17 bases between the two germline ends. The CDR3 DNA sequence: TGTGCCAGCAGTTTAACCTCCCATCCGCGCCTCTATGGCTACACCTTC. Its protein is CASSLTSHPRLYGYTF.

Only a few counts were recorded for this clonotype. The rearrangement joins TRBV10-3 to TRBJ2-1; TRBD2 aligns across 14 bases. The CDR3 runs to 17 residues. CDR1 is ENHRY and CDR2 is SYGVKD in the germline V gene. The V gene end was trimmed by 7 bases and the J gene end by 4 bases; junction bases not matched to a gene: 9. CDR3 loop: CAITAGLAGGVYNEQFF. The CDR3 nucleotides are TGTGCCATCACCGCCGGACTAGCGGGAGGTGTTTACAATGAGCAGTTCTTC.

This clonotype was seen repeatedly, ten times or more. The chain combines TRBV7-2 with TRBJ2-1; TRBD2 aligns across 10 bases. Trimming removed 8 bases from V and 4 bases from J; junction bases left unmatched: 11. The germline CDR1 and CDR2 sequences are SGHTA and FQGNSA. The CDR3 runs 16 residues. In DNA, the CDR3 is TGTGCCAGCCGGGGGGGGGCTAGCGGGAGATACAATGAGCAGTTCTTC. Translation gives CASRGGASGRYNEQFF.

This clonotype has at least ten counts. The gene calls are TRBV20-1 and TRBJ2-1; 13 bases align to TRBD2. Trimming removed 1 base from V and 6 bases from J; junction bases left unmatched: 6. This CDR3 spans 16 amino acids. The germline V gene has CDR1 DFQATT and CDR2 SNEGSKA (reference sequence). The CDR3 DNA follows: TGCAGTGCTAGAGCCCCGGGACTAGCGGGACCCAATGAGCAGTTCTTC. Translation gives CSARAPGLAGPNEQFF.

This chain connects TRBV11-3 to TRBJ2-1; a possible D gene is TRBD2 (5 bases). V was pared by 2 bases and J by 2 bases, with 13 bases between. The germline V gene has CDR1 SGHNT and CDR2 YENEEA. The CDR3 is 16 amino acids. Here the CDR3 DNA reads TGTGCCAGCAGCTTATTGGGGAGTGCCCCCTACAATGAGCAGTTCTTC. As protein: CASSLLGSAPYNEQFF.

A few counts support this clonotype. CDR3 nucleotide sequence: TGCGCCAGCAGCCAAGAGGACGGCAATCTTAGGGCTTTCTTT. Translating gives CASSQEDGNLRAFF. The chain has TRBV4-1 and TRBJ1-1; D is uncertain. Germline V lookup: CDR1 MGHRA, CDR2 YSYEKL. Trimming shortened V by 0 bases and J by 11 bases, and 16 bases separated the two germline ends. There are 14 residues in the CDR3.